This is a list of T cell receptor beta chains from one sample in a study of patients and donors after allogeneic stem cell transplantation. A single record per CDR3 protein comes from TCRdb applying MiXCR to the RT-PCR reads. The top ten hold about 27% of the sample, which has 95,000 to 120,000 distinct CDR3 sequences, around 35% seen once. The sequencing input was blood, either unsorted or a sorted T cell fraction (not recorded which). The receptor set was obtained from a human donor who was either an allogeneic HSCT recipient or a stem cell or donor lymphocyte infusion donor (not recorded which). It is not recorded whose cells these are; they may come from a transplant donor. Each CDR3 is given with its conserved first and last residue. A D gene is named only where the DNA matches it firmly. Clone size, where shown, is once, few, many, or a class for clones that have expanded.

size	V	J	D	CDR3	DNA
-	TRBV5-1	TRBJ2-1	TRBD2	CASSLGVGGSAVNEQFF	TGCGCCAGCAGCTTGGGTGTGGGCGGGAGTGCCGTGAATGAGCAGTTCTTC
-	TRBV20-1	TRBJ1-3	-	CSARVRASEGGNTIYF	TGCAGTGCTAGAGTAAGGGCCTCCGAGGGTGGAAACACCATATATTTT
-	TRBV12-3/TRBV12-4	TRBJ2-5	TRBD1	CASSPGQGKTETQYF	TGTGCCAGCAGCCCTGGACAGGGGAAAACAGAGACCCAGTACTTC
-	TRBV29-1	TRBJ2-7	-	CSVGNGRTEQYF	TGCAGCGTCGGGAATGGACGTACCGAGCAGTACTTC
-	TRBV7-8	TRBJ2-2	-	CASSFSGNTGELFF	TGTGCCAGCAGTTTTAGCGGAAACACCGGGGAGCTGTTTTTT
-	TRBV10-3	TRBJ1-5	TRBD1	CAISEGQGGGQPQHF	TGTGCCATCAGTGAGGGACAGGGTGGAGGCCAGCCCCAGCATTTT
once	TRBV7-2	TRBJ2-5	-	CASSLVAAQETQYF	TGTGCCAGCAGCTTAGTAGCGGCCCAAGAGACCCAGTACTTT
few	TRBV12-3/TRBV12-4	TRBJ1-1	-	CALKEQVFTEAFF	TGTGCCCTAAAGGAACAGGTCTTCACTGAAGCTTTCTTT
-	TRBV6-2/TRBV6-3	TRBJ2-7	-	CASSYSSRLYEQYF	TGTGCCAGCAGTTACTCGTCCCGTCTGTACGAGCAGTACTTC
-	TRBV20-1	TRBJ2-1	-	CSAARNEQFF	TGCAGTGCTGCGCGCAATGAGCAGTTCTTC
-	TRBV20-1	TRBJ2-7	TRBD2	CSASSGSRIYEQYF	TGCAGTGCTAGTAGCGGGTCTCGAATCTACGAGCAGTACTTC
many	TRBV20-1	TRBJ1-6	-	CSARLLGLSPLHF	TGCAGTGCTAGACTGTTAGGGCTCTCACCCCTCCACTTT
-	TRBV15	TRBJ2-3	TRBD2	CATSRRLATDTQYF	TGTGCCACCAGCAGGCGACTAGCAACCGATACGCAGTATTTT
few	TRBV7-8	TRBJ2-1	TRBD2	CASSLAPGLAGGPNNEQFF	TGTGCCAGCAGCTTAGCTCCGGGACTAGCGGGAGGTCCTAACAATGAGCAGTTCTTC
few	TRBV10-3	TRBJ2-1	TRBD1	CAISGQGAYNEQFF	TGTGCCATCAGTGGACAGGGGGCCTACAATGAGCAGTTCTTC
-	TRBV27	TRBJ1-5	TRBD1	CASRTLGTGDNQPQHF	TGTGCCAGCAGGACCCTCGGGACAGGTGACAATCAGCCCCAGCATTTT
-	TRBV29-1	TRBJ1-2	-	CSFGEGLGGYTF	TGCAGCTTTGGGGAAGGATTAGGTGGCTACACCTTC
few	TRBV20-1	TRBJ1-1	-	CSARSGVSSTEAFF	TGCAGTGCTAGGTCAGGGGTGAGTAGCACTGAAGCTTTCTTT
-	TRBV28	TRBJ2-7	-	CASSFPTYEQYF	TGTGCCAGCAGTTTCCCCACCTACGAGCAGTACTTC
few	TRBV12-3/TRBV12-4	TRBJ1-3	-	CASSFLLTVHSGNTIYF	TGTGCCAGCAGTTTTCTGTTGACAGTTCACTCTGGAAACACCATATATTTT
few	TRBV5-1	TRBJ1-6	TRBD1	CASSFGQENSPLHF	TGCGCCAGCAGCTTTGGACAGGAGAATTCACCCCTCCACTTT
-	TRBV7-8	TRBJ1-1	TRBD1	CAVGDRVMAEAFF	TGTGCCGTGGGGGACAGGGTAATGGCTGAAGCTTTCTTT
-	TRBV25-1	TRBJ1-1	-	CASSEDTPGVTEAFF	TGTGCCAGCAGTGAAGACACCCCTGGGGTCACTGAAGCTTTCTTT
few	TRBV7-9	TRBJ1-2	-	CASSSVFIGGYTF	TGTGCCAGCAGCTCGGTCTTCATCGGTGGCTACACCTTC
few	TRBV12-3/TRBV12-4	TRBJ2-7	TRBD2	CASSFSGESSYEQYF	TGTGCCAGCAGTTTTAGCGGGGAAAGCTCCTACGAGCAGTACTTC
-	TRBV12-3/TRBV12-4	TRBJ2-3	TRBD2	CASSWTSGSPDTQYF	TGTGCCAGCAGTTGGACTAGCGGGAGTCCAGATACGCAGTATTTT
few	TRBV20-1	TRBJ2-3	TRBD2	CSARDSSGSTDTQYF	TGCAGTGCTAGAGATTCTAGCGGGAGCACAGATACGCAGTATTTT
few	TRBV28	TRBJ2-5	-	CASSLGGPQETQYF	TGTGCCAGCAGTCTTGGAGGCCCGCAAGAGACCCAGTACTTC
few	TRBV7-8	TRBJ2-1	-	CASSSFPEQFF	TGTGCCAGCAGCTCGTTTCCTGAGCAGTTCTTC
-	TRBV13	TRBJ2-3	TRBD2	CASSLVGRAPDTQYF	TGTGCCAGCAGCTTGGTCGGGAGGGCCCCAGATACGCAGTATTTT
-	TRBV6-5	TRBJ1-4	-	CASSYDEEDEKLFF	TGTGCCAGCAGTTACGATGAGGAAGATGAAAAACTGTTTTTT
-	TRBV5-1	TRBJ1-5	-	CASSLGGLGNQPQHF	TGCGCCAGCAGCTTGGGGGGTTTGGGCAATCAGCCCCAGCATTTT
-	TRBV3-1	TRBJ2-1	TRBD2	CASSRRTRGNGGEQFF	TGTGCCAGCAGCCGCCGGACTAGAGGGAACGGCGGTGAGCAGTTCTTC
few	TRBV4-2	TRBJ1-3	-	CASSQPLGSGNTIYF	TGTGCCAGCAGCCAACCATTAGGCTCTGGAAACACCATATATTTT
-	TRBV24-1	TRBJ2-1	-	CATSSYNEQFF	TGTGCCACCAGTAGTTACAATGAGCAGTTCTTC
-	TRBV6-5	TRBJ1-3	TRBD1	CASSYVGTAISGNTIYF	TGTGCCAGCAGTTACGTCGGGACAGCGATCTCTGGAAACACCATATATTTT
-	TRBV7-2	TRBJ1-2	-	CASSLDRSQTRGYTF	TGTGCCAGCAGCTTAGATCGGAGTCAAACTCGTGGCTACACCTTC
-	TRBV6-2/TRBV6-3	TRBJ1-2	TRBD1	CASRTTGGTYGYTF	TGTGCCAGCAGAACGACAGGGGGCACGTATGGCTACACCTTC
few	TRBV12-3/TRBV12-4	TRBJ2-1	-	CASTKSLSYNEQFF	TGTGCCAGCACCAAGTCCTTATCCTACAATGAGCAGTTCTTC
-	TRBV6-6	TRBJ1-4	-	CASSPKSRSWEKLFF	TGTGCCAGCAGCCCAAAATCAAGGAGTTGGGAAAAACTGTTTTTT
few	TRBV3-1	TRBJ1-5	-	CASSQGIPLNSNQPQHF	TGTGCCAGCAGCCAAGGTATACCCCTGAATAGCAATCAGCCCCAGCATTTT
-	TRBV12-3/TRBV12-4	TRBJ2-5	TRBD2	CASSNSGRFFGTQYF	TGTGCCAGCAGTAATAGCGGGAGGTTTTTTGGGACCCAGTACTTC
-	TRBV12-3/TRBV12-4	TRBJ2-1	-	CASSRGLANNEQFF	TGTGCCAGCAGTCGGGGCCTAGCGAACAATGAGCAGTTCTTC
few	TRBV20-1	TRBJ1-2	TRBD1	CSARSGTGGGYGYTF	TGCAGTGCTAGATCCGGGACAGGGGGCGGCTATGGCTACACCTTC
few	TRBV28	TRBJ1-6	-	CAILGRLNSPLHF	TGTGCCATCTTAGGACGGCTGAATTCACCCCTCCACTTT
-	TRBV29-1	TRBJ1-2	TRBD1	CSVYLQGAGYTF	TGCAGCGTATACCTACAGGGGGCCGGCTACACCTTC
-	TRBV12-3/TRBV12-4	TRBJ2-2	-	CASSLKTGELFF	TGTGCCAGCAGTCTTAAGACCGGGGAGCTGTTTTTT
few	TRBV9	TRBJ2-3	-	CASSGRRTEFDRPDTQYF	TGTGCCAGCAGCGGCCGGAGGACAGAGTTCGATCGCCCAGATACGCAGTATTTT
few	TRBV7-9	TRBJ1-1	-	CASSSTPNTEAFF	TGTGCCAGCAGCTCAACACCGAACACTGAAGCTTTCTTT
many	TRBV7-2	TRBJ1-2	TRBD1	CASSPDRVNYGYTF	TGTGCCAGCAGCCCGGACAGGGTTAACTATGGCTACACCTTC
-	TRBV4-1	TRBJ2-7	-	CASSPVVGELYEQYF	TGCGCCAGCAGCCCGGTGGTGGGAGAGCTCTACGAGCAGTACTTC
-	TRBV20-1	TRBJ1-1	TRBD1	CSARSTGGGTEAFF	TGCAGTGCTAGATCGACAGGGGGTGGAACTGAAGCTTTCTTT
few	TRBV12-3/TRBV12-4	TRBJ2-3	-	CASRIGLDTQYF	TGTGCCAGCAGGATTGGGTTAGATACGCAGTATTTT
-	TRBV27	TRBJ2-3	TRBD2	CASSTSPLAGLESF	TGTGCCAGCAGCACTTCCCCTTTAGCGGGACTCGAGAGTTTT
-	TRBV21-1	TRBJ1-1	-	CASSKASGHVNTEAFF	TGTGCCAGCAGCAAGGCCTCGGGACATGTGAACACTGAAGCTTTCTTT
-	TRBV24-1	TRBJ2-4	-	CATSDPGAGAKNIQYF	TGTGCCACCAGTGACCCAGGGGCGGGAGCCAAAAACATTCAGTACTTC
few	TRBV15	TRBJ1-6	-	CATSRNQGRTPLHF	TGTGCCACCAGCAGAAACCAGGGGAGAACACCCCTCCACTTT
few	TRBV28	TRBJ2-3	-	CASSLNSKMGTDTQYF	TGTGCCAGCAGTTTAAACAGCAAAATGGGCACAGATACGCAGTATTTT